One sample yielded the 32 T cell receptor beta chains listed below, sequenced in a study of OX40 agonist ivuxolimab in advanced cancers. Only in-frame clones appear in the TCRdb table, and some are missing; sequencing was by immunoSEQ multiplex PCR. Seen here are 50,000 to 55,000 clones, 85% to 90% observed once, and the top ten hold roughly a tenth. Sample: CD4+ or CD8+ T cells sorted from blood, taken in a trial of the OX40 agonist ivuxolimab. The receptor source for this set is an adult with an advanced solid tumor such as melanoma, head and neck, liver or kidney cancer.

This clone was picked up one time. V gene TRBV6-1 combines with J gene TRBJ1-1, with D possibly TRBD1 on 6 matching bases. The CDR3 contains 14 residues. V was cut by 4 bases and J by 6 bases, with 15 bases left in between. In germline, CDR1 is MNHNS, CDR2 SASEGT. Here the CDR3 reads CASSATGALSEAFF. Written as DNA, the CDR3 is TGTGCCAGCAGTGCAACGGGGGCTCTCTCTGAAGCTTTCTTT.

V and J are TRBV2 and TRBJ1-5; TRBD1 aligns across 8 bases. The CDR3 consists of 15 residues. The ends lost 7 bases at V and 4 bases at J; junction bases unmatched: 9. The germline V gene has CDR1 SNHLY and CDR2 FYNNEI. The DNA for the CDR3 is TGTGCCAGCACCGAAGGCGGGGACAGGAATCAGCCCCAGCATTTT. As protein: CASTEGGDRNQPQHF.

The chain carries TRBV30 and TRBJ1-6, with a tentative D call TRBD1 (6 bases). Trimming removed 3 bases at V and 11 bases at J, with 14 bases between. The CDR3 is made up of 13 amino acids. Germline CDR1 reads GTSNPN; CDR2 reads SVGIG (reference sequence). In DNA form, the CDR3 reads TGTGCCTGGAGCTGGGAGGGGGGCCCACCCCTCCACTTT. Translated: CAWSWEGGPPLHF. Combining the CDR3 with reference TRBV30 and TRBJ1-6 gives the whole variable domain SQTIHQWPATLVQPVGSPLSLECTVEGTSNPNLYWYRQAAGRGLQLLFYSVGIGQISSEVPQNLSASRPQDRQFILSSKKLLLSDSGFYLCAWSWEGGPPLHFGNGTRLTVT.

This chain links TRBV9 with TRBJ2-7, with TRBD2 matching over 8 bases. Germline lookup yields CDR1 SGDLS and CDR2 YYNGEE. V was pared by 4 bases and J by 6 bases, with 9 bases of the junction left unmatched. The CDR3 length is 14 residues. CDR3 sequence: CASSPQTSAAEQYF. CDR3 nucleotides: TGTGCCAGCAGCCCCCAGACTAGCGCTGCCGAGCAGTACTTC.

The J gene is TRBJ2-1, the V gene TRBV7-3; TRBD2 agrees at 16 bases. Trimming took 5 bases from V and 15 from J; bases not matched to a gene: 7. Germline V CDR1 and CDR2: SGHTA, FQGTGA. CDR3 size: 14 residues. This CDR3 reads CASSQGLAGGPLFF. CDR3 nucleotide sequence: TGTGCCAGCAGCCAGGGACTAGCGGGAGGGCCATTGTTCTTC.

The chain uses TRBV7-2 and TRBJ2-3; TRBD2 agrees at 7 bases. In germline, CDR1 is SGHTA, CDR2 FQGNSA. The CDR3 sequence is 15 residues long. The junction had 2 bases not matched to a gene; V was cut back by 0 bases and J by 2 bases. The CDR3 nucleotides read TGTGCCAGCAGCTTAGCGAGCGGGGACACAGATACGCAGTATTTT. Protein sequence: CASSLASGDTDTQYF.

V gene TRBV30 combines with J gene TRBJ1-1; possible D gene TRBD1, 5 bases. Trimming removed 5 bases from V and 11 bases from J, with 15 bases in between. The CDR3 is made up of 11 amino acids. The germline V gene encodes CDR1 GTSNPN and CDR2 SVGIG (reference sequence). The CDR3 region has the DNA TGTGCCTGGGCTCTCCAGGGCGGCGCTTTCTTT. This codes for CAWALQGGAFF. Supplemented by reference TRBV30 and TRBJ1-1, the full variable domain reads SQTIHQWPATLVQPVGSPLSLECTVEGTSNPNLYWYRQAAGRGLQLLFYSVGIGQISSEVPQNLSASRPQDRQFILSSKKLLLSDSGFYLCAWALQGGAFFGQGTRLTVV.

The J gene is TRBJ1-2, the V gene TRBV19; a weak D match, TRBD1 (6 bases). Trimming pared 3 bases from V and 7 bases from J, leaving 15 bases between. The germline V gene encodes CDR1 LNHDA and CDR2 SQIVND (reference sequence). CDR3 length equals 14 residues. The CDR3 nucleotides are TGTGCCAGTAGTATGGGGGCACAAGCATCTGGCTACACCTTC. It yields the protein CASSMGAQASGYTF.

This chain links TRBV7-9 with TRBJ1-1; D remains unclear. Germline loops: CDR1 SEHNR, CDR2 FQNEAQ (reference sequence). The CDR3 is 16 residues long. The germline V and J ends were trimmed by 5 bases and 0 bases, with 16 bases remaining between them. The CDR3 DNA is TGTGCCAGCAGCCCGGAGGGAGCGGTTTTGAACACTGAAGCTTTCTTT. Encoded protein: CASSPEGAVLNTEAFF.

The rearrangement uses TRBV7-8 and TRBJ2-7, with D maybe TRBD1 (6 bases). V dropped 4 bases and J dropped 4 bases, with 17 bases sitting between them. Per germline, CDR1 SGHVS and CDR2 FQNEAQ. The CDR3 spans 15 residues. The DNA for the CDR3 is TGTGCCAGCAGCTCCGGACAGCTCAATCTGTACGAGCAGTACTTC. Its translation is CASSSGQLNLYEQYF.

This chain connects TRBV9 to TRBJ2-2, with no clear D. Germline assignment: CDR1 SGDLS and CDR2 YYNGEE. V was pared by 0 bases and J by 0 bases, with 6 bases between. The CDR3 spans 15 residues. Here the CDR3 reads CASSVESANTGELFF. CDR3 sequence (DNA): TGTGCCAGCAGCGTAGAGAGCGCGAACACCGGGGAGCTGTTTTTT.

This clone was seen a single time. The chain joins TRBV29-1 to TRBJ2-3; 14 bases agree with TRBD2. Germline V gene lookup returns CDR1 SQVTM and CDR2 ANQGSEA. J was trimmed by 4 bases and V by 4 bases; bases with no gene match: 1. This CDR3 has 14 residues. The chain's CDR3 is CSVGGLAGADTQYF. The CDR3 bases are TGCAGCGTTGGGGGACTAGCGGGAGCAGATACGCAGTATTTT.

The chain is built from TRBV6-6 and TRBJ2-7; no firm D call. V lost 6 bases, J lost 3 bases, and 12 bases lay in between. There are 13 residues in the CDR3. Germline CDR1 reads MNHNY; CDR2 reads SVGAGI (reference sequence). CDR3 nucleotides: TGTGCCAGCAGCCCCGGAACACTCTACGAGCAGTACTTC. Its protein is CASSPGTLYEQYF.

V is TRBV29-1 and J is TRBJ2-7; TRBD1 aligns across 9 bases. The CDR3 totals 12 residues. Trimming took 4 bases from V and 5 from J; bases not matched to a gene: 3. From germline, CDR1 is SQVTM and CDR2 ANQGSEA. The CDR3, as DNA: TGCAGCGTTGGGGACAGGGTTCACGAGCAGTACTTC. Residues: CSVGDRVHEQYF.

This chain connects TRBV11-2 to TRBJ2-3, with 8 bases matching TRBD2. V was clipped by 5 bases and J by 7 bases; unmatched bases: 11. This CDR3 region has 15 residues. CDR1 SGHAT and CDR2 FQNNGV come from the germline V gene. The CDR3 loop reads CASSPLRGGRNTQYF. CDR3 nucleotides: TGTGCCAGCAGCCCTTTACGGGGGGGCCGAAATACGCAGTATTTT.

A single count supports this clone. CDR3 sequence: CASRTGNYGYTF. CDR3 bases: TGTGCCAGCAGGACAGGGAACTATGGCTACACCTTC. The rearrangement links TRBV6-1 to TRBJ1-2; 7 nucleotides align to TRBD1. The CDR3 totals 12 residues. Trimming removed 6 bases from V and 2 bases from J; junction bases left unmatched: 0. The germline V gene has CDR1 MNHNS and CDR2 SASEGT.

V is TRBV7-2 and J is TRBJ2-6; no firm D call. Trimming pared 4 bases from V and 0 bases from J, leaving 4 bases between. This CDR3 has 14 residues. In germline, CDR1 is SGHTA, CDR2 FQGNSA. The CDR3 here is CASSSSSGANVLTF. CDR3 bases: TGTGCCAGCAGCTCTAGCTCTGGGGCCAACGTCCTGACTTTC. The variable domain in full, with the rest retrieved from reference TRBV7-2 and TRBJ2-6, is GAGVSQSPSNKVTEKGKDVELRCDPISGHTALYWYRQSLGQGLEFLIYFQGNSAPDKSGLPSDRFSAERTGGSVSTLTIQRTQQEDSAVYLCASSSSSGANVLTFGAGSRLTVL.

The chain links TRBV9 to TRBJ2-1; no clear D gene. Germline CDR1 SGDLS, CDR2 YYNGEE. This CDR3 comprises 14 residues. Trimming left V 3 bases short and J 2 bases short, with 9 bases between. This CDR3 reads CASSADLTYNEQFF. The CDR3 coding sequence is TGTGCCAGCAGCGCCGACCTCACCTACAATGAGCAGTTCTTC.

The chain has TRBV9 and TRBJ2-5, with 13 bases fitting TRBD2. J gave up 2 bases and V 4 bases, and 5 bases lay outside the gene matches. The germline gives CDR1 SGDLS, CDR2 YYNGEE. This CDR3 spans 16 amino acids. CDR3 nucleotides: TGTGCCAGCAGCACCGTGACTAGCGGGGGGCAAGAGACCCAGTACTTC. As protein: CASSTVTSGGQETQYF.

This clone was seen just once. The CDR3 reads CASSLESRVTEAFF. DNA of the CDR3: TGTGCCAGCAGCTTGGAGAGCAGGGTCACTGAAGCTTTCTTT. V is TRBV5-4 and J is TRBJ1-1; possible D gene TRBD1, 5 bases. The CDR3 is 14 amino acids. Per germline, CDR1 SGHNT and CDR2 YYREEE (reference sequence). Trimming pared 0 bases from V and 4 bases from J, leaving 10 bases between.

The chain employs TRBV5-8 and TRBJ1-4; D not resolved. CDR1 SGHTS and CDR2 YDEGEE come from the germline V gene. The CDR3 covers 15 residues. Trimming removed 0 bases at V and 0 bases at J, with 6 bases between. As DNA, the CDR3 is TGTGCCAGCAGCTTGGGAAGGTCAACTAATGAAAAACTGTTTTTT. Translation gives CASSLGRSTNEKLFF.

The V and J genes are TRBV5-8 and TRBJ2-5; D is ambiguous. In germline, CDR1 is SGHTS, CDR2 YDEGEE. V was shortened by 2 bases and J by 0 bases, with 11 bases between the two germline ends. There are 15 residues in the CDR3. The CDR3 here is CASSFGSGYQETQYF. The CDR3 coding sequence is TGTGCCAGCAGCTTCGGGTCCGGGTACCAAGAGACCCAGTACTTC.

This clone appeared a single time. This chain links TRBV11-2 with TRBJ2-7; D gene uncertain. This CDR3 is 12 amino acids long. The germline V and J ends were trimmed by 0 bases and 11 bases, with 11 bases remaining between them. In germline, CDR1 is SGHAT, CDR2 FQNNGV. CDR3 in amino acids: CASSLDQYQEYF. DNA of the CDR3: TGTGCCAGCAGCTTAGATCAGTATCAAGAGTACTTC.

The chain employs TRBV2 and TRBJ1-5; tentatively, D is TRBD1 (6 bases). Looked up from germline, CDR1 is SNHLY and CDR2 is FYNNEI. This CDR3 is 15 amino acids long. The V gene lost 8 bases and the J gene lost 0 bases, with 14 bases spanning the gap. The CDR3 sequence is CASGGAGVSNQPQHF. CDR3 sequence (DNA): TGTGCCAGCGGGGGGGCAGGCGTTAGCAATCAGCCCCAGCATTTT.

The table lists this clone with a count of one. CDR3 in amino acids: CASSILNSGANVLTF. In DNA, the CDR3 is TGCGCCAGCAGCATACTCAATTCTGGGGCCAACGTCCTGACTTTC. The genes are TRBV4-1 and TRBJ2-6; D remains ambiguous. CDR3 length: 15 residues. V was clipped by 5 bases and J by 1 base, with 9 bases between them. The germline V gene encodes CDR1 MGHRA and CDR2 YSYEKL.

CDR3 sequence: CASSPTGVPPNTEAFF. CDR3 nucleotides: TGCGCCAGCAGCCCAACAGGGGTTCCACCGAACACTGAAGCTTTCTTT. V usage is TRBV5-1 and J usage is TRBJ1-1, with 7 bases fitting TRBD1. The CDR3 is 16 residues long. The trim removed 4 bases at V and 1 base at J, leaving 10 bases unmatched. CDR1 is SGHRS and CDR2 is YFSETQ in the germline V gene.

CDR3 DNA: TGTGCCAGCAGCTTGGGTTTCTCCTACGAGCAGTACTTC. It translates to CASSLGFSYEQYF. The chain uses TRBV7-8 and TRBJ2-7, with D uncertain. Germline-derived CDR1 and CDR2 are SGHVS and FQNEAQ. V was trimmed by 3 bases and J by 0 bases, leaving 6 bases between them. This CDR3 is 13 amino acids long.

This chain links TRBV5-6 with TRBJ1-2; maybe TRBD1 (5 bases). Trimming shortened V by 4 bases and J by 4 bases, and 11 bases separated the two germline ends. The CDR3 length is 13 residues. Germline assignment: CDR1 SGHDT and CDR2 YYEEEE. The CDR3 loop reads CASSLGGAYGYTF. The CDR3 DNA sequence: TGTGCCAGCAGCCTAGGCGGGGCCTATGGCTACACCTTC.

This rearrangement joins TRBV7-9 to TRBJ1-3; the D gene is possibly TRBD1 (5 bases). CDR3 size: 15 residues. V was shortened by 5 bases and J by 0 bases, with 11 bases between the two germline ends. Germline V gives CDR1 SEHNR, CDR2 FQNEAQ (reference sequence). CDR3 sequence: CASSPQGSSGNTIYF. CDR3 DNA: TGTGCCAGCAGCCCTCAGGGTAGCTCTGGAAACACCATATATTTT.

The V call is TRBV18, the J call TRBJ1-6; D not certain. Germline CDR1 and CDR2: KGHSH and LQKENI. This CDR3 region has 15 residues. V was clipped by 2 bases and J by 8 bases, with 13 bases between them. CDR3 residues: CASSPETRRDSPLHF. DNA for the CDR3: TGTGCCAGCTCACCAGAGACCAGGCGGGATTCACCCCTCCACTTT.

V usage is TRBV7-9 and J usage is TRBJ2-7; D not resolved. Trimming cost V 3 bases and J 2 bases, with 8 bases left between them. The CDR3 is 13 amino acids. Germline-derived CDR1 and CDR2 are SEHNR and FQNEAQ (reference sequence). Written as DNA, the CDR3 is TGTGCCAGCAGCTTCGGTCGGACCTACGAGCAGTACTTC. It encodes CASSFGRTYEQYF.

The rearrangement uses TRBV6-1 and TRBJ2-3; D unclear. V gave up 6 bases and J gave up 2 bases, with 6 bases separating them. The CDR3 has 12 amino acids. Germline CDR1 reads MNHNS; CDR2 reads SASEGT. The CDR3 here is CASSTHTDTQYF. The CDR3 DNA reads TGTGCCAGCAGCACCCACACAGATACGCAGTATTTT.